Listed below are T cell receptor beta chains from one sample, sequenced in a study of T-cell reconstitution after alpha-beta-depleted transplantation in children. TCRdb recomputed calls from the PCR reads with MiXCR, one row per CDR3 protein. The profile shows some 520,000 distinct CDR3 sequences, approximately 32% of them singletons. Sequenced material: PBMCs from the stem cell graft donor, taken from the stem cell graft. The source is a human donor who donated a stem cell graft to a child with aplastic anemia. Both conserved end residues are part of each CDR3. Fields, in order: clone size, V gene, J gene, D gene, CDR3 protein, CDR3 DNA. A D gene is named only where the DNA matches it firmly. The size field is filled for only some rows; it gives once, few, many or a size class.

.,TRBV6-5,TRBJ2-7,.,CASSWLQVSNEQYF,TGTGCCAGCAGTTGGCTACAGGTTTCGAACGAGCAGTACTTC
few,TRBV20-1,TRBJ2-2,TRBD2,CCAVSSGRVYRTGELFF,TGCTGTGCTGTTTCTAGCGGGCGGGTTTACCGCACCGGGGAGCTGTTTTTT
few,TRBV5-4,TRBJ2-1,TRBD2,CASSLTPPLGTSGIYNEQFF,TGTGCCAGCAGCTTAACCCCCCCACTTGGGACTAGCGGAATTTACAATGAGCAGTTCTTC
.,TRBV10-3,TRBJ2-2,.,CAIREDSSGELFF,TGTGCCATCAGGGAAGATAGTTCCGGGGAGCTGTTTTTT
.,TRBV6-1,TRBJ2-7,TRBD1,CASSPAGTGGNEQYF,TGTGCCAGCAGTCCGGCCGGGACAGGGGGTAACGAGCAGTACTTC
.,TRBV30,TRBJ1-3,TRBD1,CAWKQGSGGNTIYF,TGTGCCTGGAAACAGGGGTCGGGGGGAAACACCATATATTTT
.,TRBV5-1,TRBJ1-1,.,CASRLEVMNTEAFF,TGCGCCAGCCGGTTGGAGGTGATGAACACTGAAGCTTTCTTT
few,TRBV20-1,TRBJ2-7,.,CSAMGVDSYYEQYF,TGCAGTGCCATGGGCGTGGACTCTTATTACGAGCAGTACTTC
.,TRBV5-1,TRBJ2-5,TRBD1,CASSSGQGASETQYF,TGCGCCAGCAGCTCGGGACAGGGGGCTTCGGAGACCCAGTACTTC
few,TRBV18,TRBJ2-6,.,CASSPVSLRAGANVLTF,TGTGCCAGCTCACCGGTCTCTTTAAGGGCTGGGGCCAACGTCCTGACTTTC
.,TRBV27,TRBJ1-5,TRBD1,CASNKAGGGQPQHF,TGTGCCAGCAACAAGGCAGGGGGCGGTCAGCCCCAGCATTTT
.,TRBV19,TRBJ1-5,TRBD1,CASSTRTGINQPQHF,TGTGCCAGTAGTACTCGGACAGGGATCAATCAGCCCCAGCATTTT
.,TRBV6-1,TRBJ1-1,.,CASTASRRPSEAFF,TGTGCCAGCACCGCTAGTAGACGGCCAAGTGAAGCTTTCTTT
once,TRBV27,TRBJ2-1,.,CASSRELGDNEQFF,TGTGCCAGCAGTCGGGAGTTGGGGGACAATGAGCAGTTCTTC
.,TRBV11-2,TRBJ2-1,.,CASSIHVLRPSSYNEQFF,TGTGCCAGCAGCATCCACGTCTTGCGACCAAGCTCCTACAATGAGCAGTTCTTC
.,TRBV5-4,TRBJ1-2,.,CASSLVHGPTNYGYTF,TGTGCCAGCAGCTTGGTCCACGGACCTACTAACTATGGCTACACCTTC
.,TRBV9,TRBJ2-5,.,CASSGGALGETQYF,TGTGCCAGCAGCGGGGGAGCTCTGGGAGAGACCCAGTACTTC
.,TRBV6-5,TRBJ2-1,TRBD1,CASPTGADEQFF,TGTGCCAGCCCGACAGGGGCTGATGAGCAGTTCTTC
.,TRBV6-5,TRBJ2-5,TRBD2,CASSYRLAGAETQYF,TGTGCCAGCAGTTACCGATTAGCGGGAGCGGAGACCCAGTACTTC
.,TRBV10-3,TRBJ2-1,.,CAISESGWGYNEQFF,TGTGCCATCAGTGAGTCGGGGTGGGGCTACAATGAGCAGTTCTTC
.,TRBV7-2,TRBJ2-2,TRBD2,CASSSRTSGISGELFF,TGTGCCAGCAGTTCGAGGACTAGCGGGATTTCCGGGGAGCTGTTTTTT
.,TRBV20-1,TRBJ2-2,TRBD2,CSAPDGGSAPGELFF,TGCAGTGCCCCAGACGGCGGGAGTGCCCCCGGGGAGCTGTTTTTT
once,TRBV7-2,TRBJ2-1,.,CASSPWGGLEQFF,TGTGCCAGCAGCCCCTGGGGGGGCCTCGAGCAGTTCTTC
.,TRBV4-3,TRBJ1-5,TRBD1,CASSQRWAGGQPQHF,TGCGCCAGCAGCCAACGGTGGGCAGGGGGGCAGCCCCAGCATTTT
.,TRBV6-5,TRBJ2-7,.,CASSHRGSSSYEQYF,TGTGCCAGCAGTCACCGGGGCAGCTCCTCCTACGAGCAGTACTTC
.,TRBV7-9,TRBJ1-3,TRBD1,CASSSTGDTIYF,TGTGCCAGCAGCTCGACAGGGGACACCATATATTTT
.,TRBV28,TRBJ1-5,TRBD1,CASSQDRGRWLQGPQHF,TGTGCCAGCAGCCAGGACAGGGGACGGTGGCTTCAAGGGCCCCAGCATTTT
few,TRBV6-5,TRBJ2-1,.,CASSYVSGHNEQFF,TGTGCCAGCAGTTACGTTAGCGGCCACAATGAGCAGTTCTTC
few,TRBV20-1,TRBJ2-1,.,CSARAIASAVNEQFF,TGCAGTGCTAGAGCTATTGCTAGCGCCGTCAATGAGCAGTTCTTC
few,TRBV5-5,TRBJ1-2,.,CASSWATKANYGYTF,TGTGCCAGCAGCTGGGCCACCAAGGCCAACTATGGCTACACCTTC
.,TRBV20-1,TRBJ1-4,.,CSARDRVGKGEKLFF,TGCAGTGCTAGAGATCGTGTTGGGAAGGGAGAAAAACTGTTTTTT
.,TRBV18,TRBJ1-1,.,CASSPTGAGSEAFF,TGTGCCAGCTCACCTACAGGAGCCGGCTCTGAAGCTTTCTTT
.,TRBV9,TRBJ1-2,TRBD1,CASSVETGEGHGYTF,TGTGCCAGCAGCGTAGAAACAGGGGAAGGCCATGGCTACACCTTC
few,TRBV5-1,TRBJ1-5,.,CASRPVGPEGPQHF,TGCGCCAGCAGGCCCGTAGGTCCGGAGGGGCCCCAGCATTTT
.,TRBV5-1,TRBJ2-7,TRBD1,CASSSRDRSAHEQYF,TGCGCCAGCAGCTCCAGGGACAGAAGCGCACACGAGCAGTACTTC
few,TRBV5-1,TRBJ1-1,.,CASSSYTADTEAFF,TGCGCCAGCAGCTCCTATACGGCGGACACTGAAGCTTTCTTT
few,TRBV5-1,TRBJ1-2,.,CASRHMQGGRPGYTF,TGCGCCAGCAGGCACATGCAAGGGGGACGTCCGGGCTACACCTTC
.,TRBV6-2/TRBV6-3,TRBJ2-3,.,CASYGGGWDTDTQYF,TGTGCCAGCTATGGGGGAGGCTGGGACACAGATACGCAGTATTTT
few,TRBV15,TRBJ1-2,.,CATSRGFTLQNGYTF,TGTGCCACCAGCAGGGGGTTTACCCTACAGAATGGCTACACCTTC
.,TRBV4-3,TRBJ1-1,.,CASSPERSTNTEAFF,TGCGCCAGCAGCCCCGAGAGGAGCACGAACACTGAAGCTTTCTTT
few,TRBV9,TRBJ2-3,TRBD2,CASSVGPAGAKVDTQYF,TGTGCCAGCAGCGTAGGCCCGGCGGGAGCCAAGGTAGATACGCAGTATTTT
.,TRBV5-1,TRBJ2-6,.,CASSVRDSQANVLTF,TGCGCCAGCAGCGTGCGGGACTCCCAGGCCAACGTCCTGACTTTC
.,TRBV10-3,TRBJ2-5,.,CAIRATGSGETQYF,TGTGCCATCAGGGCGACAGGTTCAGGGGAGACCCAGTACTTC
.,TRBV24-1,TRBJ2-1,.,CATSDLSQGAYNERFF,TGTGCCACCAGTGATCTGAGTCAGGGCGCCTACAATGAGCGGTTCTTC
few,TRBV30,TRBJ1-1,.,CAWRGARAEAFF,TGTGCCTGGAGGGGGGCGCGGGCTGAAGCTTTCTTT
.,TRBV3-1,TRBJ2-1,TRBD2,CASSRTSGGGEQFF,TGTGCCAGCAGCCGTACTAGCGGTGGAGGCGAGCAGTTCTTC
.,TRBV6-2/TRBV6-3,TRBJ2-4,.,CASSYGAGLVENIQYF,TGTGCCAGCAGTTACGGGGCCGGGCTAGTCGAAAACATTCAGTACTTC
.,TRBV27,TRBJ2-3,TRBD1,CASGTGLSTDTQYF,TGTGCCAGCGGGACAGGGCTGTCTACAGATACGCAGTATTTT
many,TRBV7-9,TRBJ2-1,.,CASSLGNNEQFF,TGTGCCAGCAGTTTAGGAAATAATGAGCAGTTCTTC
.,TRBV18,TRBJ1-1,.,CASSPREGMNTEAFF,TGTGCCAGCTCCCCACGTGAGGGGATGAACACTGAAGCTTTCTTT
.,TRBV12-3/TRBV12-4,TRBJ1-4,TRBD1,CASSPTGGTSNEKLFF,TGTGCCAGCAGCCCGACAGGGGGCACGTCTAATGAAAAACTGTTTTTT
.,TRBV20-1,TRBJ2-1,.,CSARRGGGGVLEQFF,TGCAGTGCTAGGAGGGGCGGAGGCGGGGTTCTCGAGCAGTTCTTC
few,TRBV29-1,TRBJ1-1,TRBD1,CSVFPGTGYTEAFF,TGCAGCGTTTTTCCCGGGACAGGATACACTGAAGCTTTCTTT
few,TRBV20-1,TRBJ1-2,.,CSARPSPGYTF,TGCAGTGCTAGGCCCAGTCCTGGCTACACCTTC
.,TRBV29-1,TRBJ1-3,.,CSVEGTASSGNTIYF,TGCAGCGTTGAAGGGACGGCTAGCTCTGGAAACACCATATATTTT